This T cell receptor (beta chain) is from a study of T cells after posttransplantation cyclophosphamide. The V gene's germline CDR1 is SNHLY and CDR2 FYNNEI. V lost 8 bases to trimming and J lost 5 bases, with 15 bases between them. CDR3 length: 14 amino acids. Treatment was busulfan-fludarabine conditioning, a marrow graft, and cyclophosphamide on days +3 and +4. This clone appeared many times. TCRdb's copy holds only in-frame clones and misses some; the assay was immunoSEQ multiplex PCR. This repertoire holds roughly 7,000 clones, and none appear only once. The rearrangement links TRBV2 to TRBJ2-2; possibly TRBD1 for D (5 bases). The TCR originated in a female patient aged 50-59 years who received an allogeneic stem cell transplant from an unrelated donor, was CMV-positive, and had acute GVHD only. Some T cells may be supplied by the graft donor. The sequenced sample was PBMCs, obtained after allogeneic stem cell transplant with posttransplant cyclophosphamide. The CDR3 DNA reads TGTGCCAGCGCCGAAAGACAGACAACCGGGGAGCTGTTTTTT. Translation gives CASAERQTTGELFF.